The 5 T cell receptor beta chains presented below share a single source sample, sequenced in a study of vaccination and CD4 T cells after COVID-19. Treatment defined: roughly 11-day PBMC culture with coronavirus spike peptide pools or control peptides (ViraFEST assay). The unexposed donor's CD4+ T cells were collected before the COVID-19 pandemic (2011-2018). The Oncomine TCR Beta short-read assay sequenced DNA from cultured CD4+ T cells. Genomic DNA was isolated from cultured CD4+ T cells. TCRdb passed the PCR reads through MiXCR, listing each CDR3 protein once. The data show about 11,000 distinct CDR3 sequences, with about 32% seen just once and roughly 13% held by the top ten. No antigen has been assigned to these receptors. The sample comprised CD4+ T cells from blood, cultured in vitro. The receptor set was obtained from a human donor in good health.

This clonotype appeared a few times. The V call is TRBV5-1, the J call TRBJ2-5; D is uncertain. CDR1 is SGHRS and CDR2 is YFSETQ in the germline V gene. V gave up 0 bases and J gave up 2 bases, with 5 bases separating them. CDR3 length: 13 residues. The DNA for the CDR3 is TGCGCCAGCAGCTTGGGTGTACAAGAGACCCAGTACTTC. It codes for CASSLGVQETQYF.

Only a few counts were recorded for this clonotype. V is TRBV20-1 and J is TRBJ1-1; unclear D gene. V gave up 5 bases and J gave up 3 bases, with 10 bases separating them. Germline lookup yields CDR1 DFQATT and CDR2 SNEGSKA (reference sequence). The CDR3 has 12 residues. The CDR3 DNA reads TGCAGTGCTGGCCCCGGGGACACTGAAGCTTTCTTT. This encodes CSAGPGDTEAFF.

This clonotype was detected only a few times. This chain joins TRBV20-1 and TRBJ2-6; 8 bases are a match to TRBD1. V was pared by 0 bases and J by 0 bases, with 7 bases of the junction left unmatched. Germline assignment: CDR1 DFQATT and CDR2 SNEGSKA (reference sequence). This CDR3 region has 18 residues. The CDR3 protein is CSARDITGGSSGANVLTF. The CDR3 bases are TGCAGTGCTAGAGATATCACAGGGGGGTCCTCTGGGGCCAACGTCCTGACTTTC.

This clonotype has only one observation. The rearrangement links TRBV5-1 to TRBJ1-5; 10 bases are a match to TRBD1. V lost 4 bases to trimming and J lost 6 bases; unmatched junction nucleotides: 7. The germline CDR1 and CDR2 sequences are SGHRS and YFSETQ. The CDR3 is 15 residues long. CDR3 coding DNA: TGCGCCAGCAGCCCGACAGGGGGCGAGGGTCAGCCCCAGCATTTT. This translates into CASSPTGGEGQPQHF.

This clonotype has only a few counts. V is TRBV19 and J is TRBJ1-1; no reliable D call. CDR1 LNHDA and CDR2 SQIVND come from the germline V gene (reference sequence). Trimming left V 4 bases short and J 9 bases short, with 18 bases between. This CDR3 contains 14 residues. The CDR3: CASSKQTVVRQAFF. CDR3 DNA: TGTGCCAGTAGTAAGCAGACGGTTGTTCGACAAGCTTTCTTT.